This record concerns one T cell receptor (beta chain) sequence. Germline V lookup: CDR1 LNHDA, CDR2 SQIVND (reference sequence). The CDR3 contains 14 residues. V was cut by 8 bases and J by 2 bases, with 13 bases left in between. This sample is part of a study of T cells in Graves' hyperthyroidism and ophthalmopathy. Regions amplified from RNA transcripts were the TCR beta CDR3 regions. The HTBI primer set drove a first-round RT-PCR of the TCR CDR3. TCRdb recomputed calls from the multiplex PCR reads with MiXCR, one row per CDR3 protein. The sample lists over 700,000 distinct CDR3 sequences, around 39% occurring once.

The specimen was blood. This TCR was recovered from a man younger than 30 with Graves' hyperthyroidism. The chain carries TRBV19 and TRBJ2-1; the D gene is possibly TRBD2 (5 bases). CDR3 sequence: CASSDAGTYNEQFF. The CDR3 nucleotides are TGTGCCAGTTCGGACGCGGGCACCTACAATGAGCAGTTCTTC.